This T cell receptor beta chain was found in a study of blood T cell repertoires in COVID-19 (dated by TCRdb to 2020 to 2021). About the full investigation: Samples from collaborators originated in the United States, Italy and Spain and spanned both the acute and convalescent phases of COVID-19. The prospective study material was composed of cDNA or gDNA derived from T cells, B-cell-depleted T cells, or PBMCs. Subjects who had been exposed to COVID-19, were actively infected with it, or had recovered from it provided the deeply sampled blood TCRbeta repertoires that made up the dataset. The repertoires were released in a freely available public database meant as a resource for research on the immune response to SARS-CoV-2. Samples came from the ongoing ImmuneRACE study (first 160 participants) plus 1,254 subjects from 6 global collaborators. Sample metadata almost always included a de-identified subject ID, COVID-19 status, age in years and sex. Where HLA class I and class II types were available, the types were taken from metadata supplied by the sample provider, not from assay-based typing. General findings and caveats noted by the study authors: How much clinical and demographic metadata was included differed by source and by participant, and the metadata was provided uncurated.

TCRbeta CDR3 regions were amplified from genomic DNA by means of the immunoSEQ Assay, a bias-controlled multiplex PCR. As for the authors' bioinformatics: Nucleated cell counts per sample were estimated from amplification of reference gene primers within the assay. To quantify the absolute abundance of each unique TCRbeta CDR3 rearrangement, sequence reads were collapsed and filtered. For each sample, productive Simpson clonality was calculated as the square root of Simpson's diversity index across productive rearrangements. TCRdb holds this immuneACCESS table with in-frame rearrangements only. Some clones are missing; in checked studies, unresolved V genes explain under half, and the rest has no known cause. V and J calls plus clone size are reproduced from that table; the DNA served to infer D and trimming. The sample yields 55,000 to 65,000 clones; approximately 90% were counted once. The ten top clones hold over 11% of the sample.

The germline V gene yields MDHEN for CDR1 and SYDVKM for CDR2. The CDR3, from cysteine to phenylalanine, totals 16 residues. The kept DNA is CDR3 alone, 48 bases in frame from the first base. V is clipped by 3 bases and J by 6 bases, and the sequence between their germline boundaries is 15 bases long. For this clone: It lacks a known antigen. Qualities for individual bases were not recorded, and no much larger clone is one base off.

Whole blood was collected in K2EDTA tubes by collaborating institutions according to the institutions' own protocols. For TCRbeta analysis, collaborators shipped samples as frozen whole blood, isolated PBMCs, or DNA extracted from either of those sample types. The chain is encoded by TRBV28 joined to TRBJ1-6; no confident D gene assignment can be made. The sequencing sample was made of peripheral blood. The origin of this receptor is a woman aged 60-75 years with active COVID-19. The CDR3 protein sequence reads: CASSFLGGGSNSPLHF. Read as DNA, the sequence is TGTGCCAGCAGTTTCCTTGGCGGAGGCAGTAATTCACCCCTCCACTTT.